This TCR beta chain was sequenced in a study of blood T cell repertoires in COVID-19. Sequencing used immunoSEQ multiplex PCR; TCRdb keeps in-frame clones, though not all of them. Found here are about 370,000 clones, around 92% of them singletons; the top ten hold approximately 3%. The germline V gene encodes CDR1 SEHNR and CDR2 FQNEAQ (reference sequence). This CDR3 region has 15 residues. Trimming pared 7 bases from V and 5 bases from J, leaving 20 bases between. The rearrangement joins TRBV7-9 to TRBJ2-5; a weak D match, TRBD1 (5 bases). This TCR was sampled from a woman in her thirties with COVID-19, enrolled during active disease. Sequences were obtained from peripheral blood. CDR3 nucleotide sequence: TGTGCCAGCATCTCCCTAAGGGGCCTTTGGGAGACCCAGTACTTC. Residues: CASISLRGLWETQYF.